This T cell receptor beta chain was retrieved from a study of blood T cells in healthy people across ages. Germline V gene data show CDR1 as MNHNS and CDR2 as SASEGT. The trim removed 4 bases at V and 0 bases at J, leaving 5 bases unmatched. This CDR3 comprises 15 residues. This clonotype was picked up a small number of times. Its specificity is unknown. A J-beta primer mix and a sample-barcoded 5' primer were used in a second PCR of roughly 6 to 12 cycles. TCRdb re-called the 5' RACE reads with MiXCR, one entry per CDR3 protein. Among about a million distinct CDR3 sequences listed, about 48% were seen once. Study conclusions and caveats: TCR beta diversity tracked closely with naive T cell percentage. Observed TCR beta diversity per million T cells went down as age went up. This fall followed a roughly linear course with age. Possibly confounding the expanded clonotype changes was the fact that donor CMV status was unknown. It was the long-lived donors that had more naive CD4+ cells and higher diversity than aged donors.

Sequenced material: blood. The genes are TRBV6-1 and TRBJ1-1; 7 bases are shared with TRBD1. The clonotype originates from a man aged 30-40 years in good health. CDR3 region: CASSGKTGMNTEAFF. The CDR3 coding sequence is TGTGCCAGCAGTGGGAAGACAGGGATGAACACTGAAGCTTTCTTT.